This T cell receptor (beta chain) was profiled in a study of blood T cell repertoires in COVID-19. Study-wide background: COVID-19 samples collected from the United States, Italy and Spain covered acute and convalescent phases. T cells, B-cell-depleted T cells, or PBMCs provided the cDNA or gDNA that served as material.

The V gene lost 8 bases and the J gene lost 1 base, with 6 bases spanning the gap. Germline V CDR1 and CDR2: MNHEY, SMNVEV (reference sequence). The CDR3 is made up of 12 amino acids. In the original processing: The assay estimated nucleated cells by amplifying reference gene primers. Generated by immunoSEQ multiplex PCR, the TCRdb table keeps only in-frame clones and is missing some. The V and J calls and clone size were taken over from that table, and D and trimming were inferred from the DNA. Here the sample spans approximately 93,000 clones, about nine tenths being singletons. The specimen was peripheral blood. The chain links TRBV27 to TRBJ1-3, with a possible D match to TRBD1 (6 bases). The TCR comes from a man aged 60-69 years with acute or convalescent COVID-19. CDR3 protein: CASGTSGNTIYF. Written as DNA, the CDR3 is TGTGCCAGCGGGACATCTGGAAACACCATATATTTT.